The 12 T cell receptor beta chains listed next were all sequenced from one sample in a study of T cells in Graves' hyperthyroidism and ophthalmopathy. The CDR3 regions of TCR beta were amplified from RNA transcripts. The primer set for the first-round RT-PCR of the TCR CDR3 was HTBI. TCRdb re-called the multiplex PCR reads through MiXCR, storing one row per CDR3 protein. The sample has over 450,000 distinct CDR3 sequences; approximately 15% are singletons. Sequencing was carried out using blood. These receptors were collected from a woman aged 18 to 35 with Graves' hyperthyroidism.

Ten or more counts support this clonotype. This chain links TRBV3-1 with TRBJ2-1; 8 nucleotides align to TRBD2. The V gene end was trimmed by 2 bases and the J gene end by 10 bases; junction bases not matched to a gene: 13. This CDR3 has 16 amino acids. The germline CDR1 and CDR2 sequences are LGHDT and YNNKEL (reference sequence). The CDR3 coding sequence is TGTGCCAGCAGCCAAACTAGCGGAGCCCCCCGCCGGGAGCAGTTCTTC. Encoded protein: CASSQTSGAPRREQFF.

In its sample, this clonotype was seen many times. The J gene is TRBJ1-2, the V gene TRBV5-1; D gene uncertain. This CDR3 region has 14 residues. The germline V gene has CDR1 SGHRS and CDR2 YFSETQ. V shed 3 bases and J shed 2 bases, with 11 bases lying between them. In DNA form, the CDR3 reads TGCGCCAGCAGCTCAAGCAGGTTAAACTATGGCTACACCTTC. The encoded protein is CASSSSRLNYGYTF.

This clonotype was picked up many times. The chain combines TRBV30 with TRBJ2-7, with D unresolved. Germline V gene sequence: CDR1 GTSNPN, CDR2 SVGIG (reference sequence). This CDR3 comprises 11 residues. Trimming shortened V by 2 bases and J by 4 bases, and 6 bases separated the two germline ends. CDR3 DNA: TGTGCCTGGAGTACTCGGTACGAGCAGTACTTC. This translates into CAWSTRYEQYF.

This clonotype was recorded at least ten times. The chain has TRBV30 and TRBJ1-1; D possibly corresponds to TRBD1 (5 bases). The germline CDR1 and CDR2 sequences are GTSNPN and SVGIG (reference sequence). The CDR3 has 12 residues. Trimming pared 3 bases from V and 7 bases from J, leaving 12 bases between. The CDR3 DNA sequence: TGTGCCTGGAGCCCTCTGGGGGGTGAAGCTTTCTTT. Protein product: CAWSPLGGEAFF.

This clonotype showed up many times. This chain uses TRBV10-3 with TRBJ1-2; 11 bases are a match to TRBD1. V lost 10 bases, J lost 7 bases, and 14 bases stayed unmatched. Per germline, CDR1 ENHRY and CDR2 SYGVKD. The CDR3 runs to 15 residues. For the CDR3, the DNA is TGTGCCACTACAAACCCGGGACAGGGGGATTTTGGCTACACCTTC. It yields the protein CATTNPGQGDFGYTF.

This clonotype was observed once. This sequence may be a read error, since a much larger clone differs from it by one base. The rearrangement joins TRBV24-1 to TRBJ2-7; D is unresolved. There are 11 residues in the CDR3. CDR1 is KGHDR and CDR2 is SFDVKD in the germline V gene. The CDR3 loop is CATSDVYEQHF. The CDR3, as DNA: TGTGCCACCAGTGATGTCTACGAGCAGCACTTC.

The V gene is TRBV19, the J gene TRBJ2-2; D is ambiguous. The CDR3 totals 14 residues. Germline values: CDR1 LNHDA, CDR2 SQIVND (reference sequence). The germline V and J ends were trimmed by 2 bases and 8 bases, with 12 bases remaining between them. The CDR3 nucleotides read TGTGCCAGTAGTATACAGGTCCCCAGGGGGGAGCTGTTTTTT. The encoded protein is CASSIQVPRGELFF. The full variable domain, its missing parts supplied by reference TRBV19 and TRBJ2-2, is DGGITQSPKYLFRKEGQNVTLSCEQNLNHDAMYWYRQDPGQGLRLIYYSQIVNDFQKGDIAEGYSVSREKKESFPLTVTSAQKNPTAFYLCASSIQVPRGELFFGEGSRLTVL.

This clonotype was recorded many times. V and J are TRBV29-1 and TRBJ2-5, with D hard to call. Germline CDR1 and CDR2: SQVTM and ANQGSEA. V lost 7 bases and J lost 2, with 8 bases in between. The CDR3 is made up of 11 amino acids. CDR3 sequence: CSAAIQETQYF. CDR3 DNA sequence: TGCAGCGCAGCGATTCAAGAGACCCAGTACTTC. The whole variable domain, remainder taken from reference TRBV29-1 and TRBJ2-5, is SAVISQKPSRDICQRGTSLTIQCQVDSQVTMMFWYRQQPGQSLTLIATANQGSEATYESGFVIDKFPISRPNLTFSTLTVSNMSPEDSSIYLCSAAIQETQYFGPGTRLLVL.

This clonotype has ten or more counts. The chain carries TRBV20-1 and TRBJ1-6; D is undetermined. Germline loops: CDR1 DFQATT, CDR2 SNEGSKA (reference sequence). V was trimmed by 4 bases and J by 0 bases, leaving 10 bases between them. The CDR3 has 15 amino acids. CDR3 region: CSATSSSSYNSPLHF. The CDR3 DNA sequence: TGCAGTGCTACAAGCAGTAGCTCCTATAATTCACCCCTCCACTTT.

The sample holds a few counts of this clonotype. J is TRBJ1-5 and V is TRBV5-5; possible D gene TRBD1, 5 bases. The CDR3 consists of 14 residues. Deletions cut 1 base from V and 5 bases from J, with 10 bases between. Looked up from germline, CDR1 is SGHKS and CDR2 is YYEKEE (reference sequence). As DNA, the CDR3 is TGTGCCAGCAGCTTGTGGGGGGAGGATCAGCCCCAGCATTTT. Amino acid sequence: CASSLWGEDQPQHF.

The chain has TRBV19 and TRBJ2-1; TRBD1 or TRBD2 may be the D gene (5 bases each). The length of the CDR3 is 14 residues. V was shortened by 5 bases and J by 6 bases, with 14 bases between the two germline ends. The germline gives CDR1 LNHDA, CDR2 SQIVND (reference sequence). The DNA of the CDR3 is TGTGCCAGTAGTCCCGGGACGGCCTTCAATGAGCAGTTCTTC. Its translation: CASSPGTAFNEQFF.

This clonotype was observed many times. The V call is TRBV6-5, the J call TRBJ2-2; D gene unclear. The CDR3 spans 18 residues. The V end was cut by 0 bases, the J end by 6 bases, with 20 bases between. Germline lookup yields CDR1 MNHEY and CDR2 SVGAGI. DNA for the CDR3: TGTGCCAGCAGTTACTCGGCGTTCCCCCCAGCAGCTTCCGGGGAGCTGTTTTTT. Translating gives CASSYSAFPPAASGELFF.